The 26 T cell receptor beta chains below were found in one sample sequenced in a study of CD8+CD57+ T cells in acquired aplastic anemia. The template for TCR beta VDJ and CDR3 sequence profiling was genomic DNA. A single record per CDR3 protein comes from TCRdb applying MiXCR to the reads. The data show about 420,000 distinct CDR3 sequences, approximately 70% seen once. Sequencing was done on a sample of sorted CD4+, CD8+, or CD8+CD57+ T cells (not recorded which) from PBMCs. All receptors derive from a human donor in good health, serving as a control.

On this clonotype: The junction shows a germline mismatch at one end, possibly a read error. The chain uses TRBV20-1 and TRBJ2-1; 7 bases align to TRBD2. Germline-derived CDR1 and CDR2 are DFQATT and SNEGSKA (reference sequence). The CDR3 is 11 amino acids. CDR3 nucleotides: TGCAGTGCTAGCGCCGGGACTACCTCGCTCTTC. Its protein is CSASAGTTSLF.

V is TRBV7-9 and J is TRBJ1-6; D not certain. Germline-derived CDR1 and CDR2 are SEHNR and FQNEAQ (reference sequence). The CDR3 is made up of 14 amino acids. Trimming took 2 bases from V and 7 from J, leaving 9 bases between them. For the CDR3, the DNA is TGTGCCAGCAGCTTAAAGGCGCAGAATTCACCCCTCCACTTT. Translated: CASSLKAQNSPLHF.

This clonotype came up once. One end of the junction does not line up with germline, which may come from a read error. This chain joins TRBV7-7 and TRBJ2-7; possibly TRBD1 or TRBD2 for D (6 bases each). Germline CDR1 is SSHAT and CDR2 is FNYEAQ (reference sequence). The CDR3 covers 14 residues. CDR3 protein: CASSGGGSISYTFF. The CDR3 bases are TGTGCCAGCAGTGGAGGGGGATCTATTAGCTACACCTTCTTC.

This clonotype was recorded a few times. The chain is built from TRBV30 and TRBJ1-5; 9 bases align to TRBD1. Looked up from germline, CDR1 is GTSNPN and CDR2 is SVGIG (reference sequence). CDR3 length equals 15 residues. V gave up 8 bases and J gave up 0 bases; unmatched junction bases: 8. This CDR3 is CARARDRASNQPQHF. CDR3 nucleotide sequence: TGTGCCCGGGCCCGGGACAGGGCTAGCAATCAGCCCCAGCATTTT.

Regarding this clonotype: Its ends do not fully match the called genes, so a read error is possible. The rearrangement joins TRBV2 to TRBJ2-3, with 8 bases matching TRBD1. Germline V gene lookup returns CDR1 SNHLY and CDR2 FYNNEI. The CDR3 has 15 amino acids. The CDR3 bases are TGCGCCAGCAGCTGGGGACAGGTTGGGGGTGAAACGCAGTATTTT. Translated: CASSWGQVGGETQYF. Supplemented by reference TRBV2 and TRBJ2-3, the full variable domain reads EPEVTQTPSHQVTQMGQEVILRCVPISNHLYFYWYRQILGQKVEFLVSFYNNEISEKSEIFDDQFSVERPDGSNFTLKIRSTKLEDSAMYFCASSWGQVGGETQYFGPGTRLTVL.

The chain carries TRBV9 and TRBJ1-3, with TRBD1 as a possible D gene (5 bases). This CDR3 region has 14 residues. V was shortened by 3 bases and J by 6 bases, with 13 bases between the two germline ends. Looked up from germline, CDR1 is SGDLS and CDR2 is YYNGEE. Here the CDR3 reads CASSAGGSENTIYF. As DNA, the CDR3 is TGTGCCAGCAGCGCGGGGGGTAGCGAAAACACCATATATTTT.

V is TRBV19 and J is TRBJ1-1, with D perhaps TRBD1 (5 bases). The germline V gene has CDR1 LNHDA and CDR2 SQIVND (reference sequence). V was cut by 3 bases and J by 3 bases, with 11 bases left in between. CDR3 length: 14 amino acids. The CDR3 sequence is CASSIGAGDTEAFF. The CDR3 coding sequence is TGTGCCAGTAGTATTGGGGCTGGGGACACTGAAGCTTTCTTT.

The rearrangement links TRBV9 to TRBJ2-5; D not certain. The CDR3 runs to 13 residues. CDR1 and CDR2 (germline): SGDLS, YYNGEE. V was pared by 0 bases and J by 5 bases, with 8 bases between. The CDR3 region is CASSVGDRETQYF. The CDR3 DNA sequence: TGTGCCAGCAGCGTAGGTGACCGGGAGACCCAGTACTTC.

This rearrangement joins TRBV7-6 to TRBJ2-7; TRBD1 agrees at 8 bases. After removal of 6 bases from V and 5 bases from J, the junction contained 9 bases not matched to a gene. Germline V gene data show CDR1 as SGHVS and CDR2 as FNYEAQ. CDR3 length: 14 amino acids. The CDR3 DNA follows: TGTGCCAGCAGAGGCGGGACAGGAGGCGACGAGCAGTACTTC. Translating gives CASRGGTGGDEQYF.

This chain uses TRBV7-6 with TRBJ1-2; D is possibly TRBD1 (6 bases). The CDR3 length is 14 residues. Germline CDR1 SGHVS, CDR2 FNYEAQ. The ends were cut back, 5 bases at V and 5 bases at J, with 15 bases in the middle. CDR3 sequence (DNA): TGTGCCAGCAGCCTGGGGACACAACCTTATGGCTACACCTTC. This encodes CASSLGTQPYGYTF.

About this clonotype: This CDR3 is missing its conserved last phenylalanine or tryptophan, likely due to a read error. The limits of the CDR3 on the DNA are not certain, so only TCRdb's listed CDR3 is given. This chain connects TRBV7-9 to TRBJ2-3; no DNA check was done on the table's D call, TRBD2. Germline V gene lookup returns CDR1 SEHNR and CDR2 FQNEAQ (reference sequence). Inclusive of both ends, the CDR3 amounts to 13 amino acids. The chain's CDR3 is CAGSTSGGDTEKQ.

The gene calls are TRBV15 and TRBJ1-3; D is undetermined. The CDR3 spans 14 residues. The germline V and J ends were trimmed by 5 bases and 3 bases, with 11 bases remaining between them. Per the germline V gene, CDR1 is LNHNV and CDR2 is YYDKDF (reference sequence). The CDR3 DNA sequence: TGTGCCACCAGCGCAGGATTGGGTGGAAACACCATATATTTT. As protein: CATSAGLGGNTIYF.

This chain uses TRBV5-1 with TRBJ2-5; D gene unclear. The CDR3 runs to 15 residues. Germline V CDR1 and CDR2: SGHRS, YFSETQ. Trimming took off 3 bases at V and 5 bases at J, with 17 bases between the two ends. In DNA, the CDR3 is TGCGCCAGCAGCTATGGGAATGAAACAAGGGAGACCCAGTACTTC. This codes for CASSYGNETRETQYF.

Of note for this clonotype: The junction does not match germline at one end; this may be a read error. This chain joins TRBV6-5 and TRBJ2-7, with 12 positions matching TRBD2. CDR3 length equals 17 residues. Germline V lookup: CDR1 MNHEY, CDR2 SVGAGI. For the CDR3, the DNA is TGTGCCAGTAGTTACTCGGCTAGCGGGGGGGCCGTCTACGAGCAGTACTTC. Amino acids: CASSYSASGGAVYEQYF.

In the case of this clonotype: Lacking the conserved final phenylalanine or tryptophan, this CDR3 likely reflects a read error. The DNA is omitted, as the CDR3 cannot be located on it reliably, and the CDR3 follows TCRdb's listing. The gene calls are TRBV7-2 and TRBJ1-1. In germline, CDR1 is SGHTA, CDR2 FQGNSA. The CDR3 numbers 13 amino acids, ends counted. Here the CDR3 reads CASSLVDTRETFS.

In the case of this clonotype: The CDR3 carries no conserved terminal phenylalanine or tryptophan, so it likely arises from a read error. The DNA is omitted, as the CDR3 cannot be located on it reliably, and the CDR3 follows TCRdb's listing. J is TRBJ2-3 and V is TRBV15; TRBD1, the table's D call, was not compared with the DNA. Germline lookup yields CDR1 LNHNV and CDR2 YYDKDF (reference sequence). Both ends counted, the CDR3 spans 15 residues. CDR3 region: CATSVFAVGPETHVL.

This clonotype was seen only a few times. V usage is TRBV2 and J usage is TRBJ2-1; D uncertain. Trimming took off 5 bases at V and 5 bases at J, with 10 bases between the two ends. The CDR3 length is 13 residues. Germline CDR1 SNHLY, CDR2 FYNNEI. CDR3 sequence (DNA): TGTGCCAGCAGTTTCCCAATAGACAATGAGCAGTTCTTC. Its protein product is CASSFPIDNEQFF. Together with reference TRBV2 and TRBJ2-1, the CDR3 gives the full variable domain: EPEVTQTPSHQVTQMGQEVILRCVPISNHLYFYWYRQILGQKVEFLVSFYNNEISEKSEIFDDQFSVERPDGSNFTLKIRSTKLEDSAMYFCASSFPIDNEQFFGPGTRLTVL.

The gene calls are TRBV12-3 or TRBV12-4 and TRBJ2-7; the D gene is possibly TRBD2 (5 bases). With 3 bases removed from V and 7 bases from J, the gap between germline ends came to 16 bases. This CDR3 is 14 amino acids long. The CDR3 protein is CASSLFGILGEQYF. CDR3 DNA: TGTGCCAGCAGTTTGTTCGGGATCTTGGGGGAGCAGTACTTC.

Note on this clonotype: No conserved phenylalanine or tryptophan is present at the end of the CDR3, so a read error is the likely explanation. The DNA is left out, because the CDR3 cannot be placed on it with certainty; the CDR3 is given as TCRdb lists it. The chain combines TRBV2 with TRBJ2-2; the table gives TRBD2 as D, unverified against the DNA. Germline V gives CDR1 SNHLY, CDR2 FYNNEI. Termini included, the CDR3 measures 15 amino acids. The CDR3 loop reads CASSLGSGRTGELCI.

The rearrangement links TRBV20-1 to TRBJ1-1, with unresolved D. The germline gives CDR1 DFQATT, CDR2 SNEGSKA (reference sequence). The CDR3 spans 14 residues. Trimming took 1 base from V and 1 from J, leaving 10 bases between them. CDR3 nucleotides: TGCAGTGCTAGAGGACTGCCGACGAACACTGAAGCTTTCTTT. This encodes CSARGLPTNTEAFF.

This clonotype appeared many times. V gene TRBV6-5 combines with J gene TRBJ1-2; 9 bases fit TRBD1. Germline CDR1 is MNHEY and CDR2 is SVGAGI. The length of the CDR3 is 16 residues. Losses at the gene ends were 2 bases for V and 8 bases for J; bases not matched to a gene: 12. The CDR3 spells CASSYGDRGGFEGYTF. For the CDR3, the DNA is TGTGCCAGCAGTTACGGTGACAGGGGGGGGTTTGAGGGCTACACCTTC.

CDR3 amino acids: CASSLFGTGDYNEQFF. CDR3 coding DNA: TGTGCCAGCAGCTTGTTTGGGACAGGGGACTACAATGAGCAGTTCTTC. The gene calls are TRBV9 and TRBJ2-1; TRBD1 matches 10 bases. Trimming cost V 4 bases and J 3 bases; bases outside gene matches: 7. There are 16 residues in the CDR3. CDR1 is SGDLS, CDR2 YYNGEE, per germline.

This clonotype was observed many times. The CDR3 DNA sequence: TGTGCCAGCAGGCAGGGATCGGACACCATATATTTT. Residues: CASRQGSDTIYF. This chain links TRBV6-5 with TRBJ1-3, with TRBD1 as a possible D gene (5 bases). The CDR3 extends over 12 amino acids. The germline CDR1 and CDR2 sequences are MNHEY and SVGAGI. V was cut by 6 bases and J by 8 bases, with 11 bases left in between.

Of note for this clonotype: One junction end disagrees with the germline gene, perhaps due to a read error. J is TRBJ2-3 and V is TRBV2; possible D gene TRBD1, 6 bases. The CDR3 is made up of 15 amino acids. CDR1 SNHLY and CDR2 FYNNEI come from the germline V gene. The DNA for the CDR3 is TGTGCCATCAGTCAGGGGCCTGCTCCCGCAGGTACGCGGTATTTT. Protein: CAISQGPAPAGTRYF.

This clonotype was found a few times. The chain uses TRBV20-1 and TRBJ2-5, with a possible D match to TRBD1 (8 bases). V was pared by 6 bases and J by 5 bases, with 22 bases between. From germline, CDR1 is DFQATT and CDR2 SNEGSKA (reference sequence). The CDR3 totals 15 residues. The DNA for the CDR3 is TGCAGTGCCCCGCAGGGGGCGGGGGTTTTCGAGACCCAGTACTTC. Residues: CSAPQGAGVFETQYF.

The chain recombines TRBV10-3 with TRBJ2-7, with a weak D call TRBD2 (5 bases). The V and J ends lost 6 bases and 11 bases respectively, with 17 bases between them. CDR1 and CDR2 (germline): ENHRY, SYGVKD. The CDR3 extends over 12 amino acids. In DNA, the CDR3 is TGTGCCATCAGCGCCGGTTCCTACGGGGAGTACTTC. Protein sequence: CAISAGSYGEYF.